This TCR beta chain was observed in a study of shared clonotypes between healthy human individuals. Sequenced by immunoSEQ multiplex PCR; TCRdb stores in-frame clones only, minus some. The sample lists approximately 1,000,000 clones; roughly 80% were seen once. CDR1 and CDR2 (germline): LGHNA, YSLEER. The CDR3 consists of 15 residues. Trimming took 4 bases from V and 6 from J, leaving 17 bases between them. V and J are TRBV4-3 and TRBJ2-3; no firm D call. Sequences were obtained from memory CD4+ T cells from PBMCs. As to subset: CD45RA-negative fraction. The TCR originated in a man aged 18 to 30 in good health. Some clones in this sample may be carry-over from other donors' samples. CDR3 amino acids: CASSPLALLGDTQYF. The CDR3 DNA reads as TGCGCCAGCAGCCCGTTAGCCTTACTGGGGGATACGCAGTATTTT.